This T cell receptor (beta chain) stems from a study of T cell changes during pregnancy in multiple sclerosis (dated by TCRdb to the late 2010s). With regard to the full study: The study examined how the T cell repertoire changed over the course of pregnancy in women with multiple sclerosis.

The receptor library was made with the immunoSEQ multiplex PCR assay. In its TCRdb copy, this immuneACCESS table keeps in-frame sequences only and misses some clones. Where compared with another copy, unresolved V genes explain less than half of these, and the others have no known cause. In all, the sample holds approximately 96,000 clones, and about 91% of those were seen once. The top ten constitute about 2.3% of the sample. Taken from the germline V gene, the CDR1 and CDR2 loops are SQVTM and ANQGSEA. V and J are truncated by 6 bases and 1 base respectively, leaving an intervening sequence of 13 bases. Spanning cysteine to phenylalanine, the CDR3 consists of 13 amino acids. Of all the DNA, just the CDR3 is kept, 39 bases in frame from base 1. For this clone: Its antigen target is currently unknown. Base quality data are lacking; no much larger clone is found one base away.

The specimen was peripheral blood, collected after pregnancy. The chain was built from TRBV29-1 and TRBJ2-7, with a tentative D gene TRBD1 over 6 matching bases. This TCR came from a female donor in good health, enrolled as a control in a pregnancy study. In nucleotides, the sequence is TGCAGCGTGGAGATAGGGGGATCCTACGAGCAGTACTTC. Its protein is CSVEIGGSYEQYF.